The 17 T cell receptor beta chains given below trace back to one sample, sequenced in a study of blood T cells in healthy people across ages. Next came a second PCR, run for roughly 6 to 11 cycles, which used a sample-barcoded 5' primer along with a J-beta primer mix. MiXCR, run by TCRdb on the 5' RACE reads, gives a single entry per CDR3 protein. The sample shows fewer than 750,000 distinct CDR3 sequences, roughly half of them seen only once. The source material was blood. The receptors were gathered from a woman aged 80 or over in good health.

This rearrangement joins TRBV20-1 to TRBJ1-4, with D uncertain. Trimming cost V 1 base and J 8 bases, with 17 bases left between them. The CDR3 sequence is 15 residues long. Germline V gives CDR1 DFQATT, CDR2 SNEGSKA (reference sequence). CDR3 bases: TGCAGTGCTAGAGTTGTCCCCGTGGTTGACGAAAAACTGTTTTTT. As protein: CSARVVPVVDEKLFF.

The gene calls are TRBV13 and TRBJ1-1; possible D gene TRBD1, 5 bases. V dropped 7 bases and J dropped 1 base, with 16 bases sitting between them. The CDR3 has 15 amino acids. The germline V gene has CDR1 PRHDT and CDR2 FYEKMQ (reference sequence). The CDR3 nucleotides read TGTGCCAGCAACCCGGGCAGGGACCGGAACACTGAAGCTTTCTTT. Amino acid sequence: CASNPGRDRNTEAFF.

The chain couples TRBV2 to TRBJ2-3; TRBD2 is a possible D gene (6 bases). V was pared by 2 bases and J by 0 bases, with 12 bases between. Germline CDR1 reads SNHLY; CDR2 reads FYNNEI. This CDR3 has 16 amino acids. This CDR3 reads CASSENAGGSTDTQYF. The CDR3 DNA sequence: TGTGCCAGCAGTGAAAACGCTGGAGGGAGCACAGATACGCAGTATTTT.

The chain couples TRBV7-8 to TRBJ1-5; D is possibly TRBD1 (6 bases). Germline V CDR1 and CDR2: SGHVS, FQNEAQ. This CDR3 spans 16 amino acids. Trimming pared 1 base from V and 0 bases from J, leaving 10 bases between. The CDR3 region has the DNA TGTGCCAGCAGCTTAGAGGGGGGGCGTAGCAATCAGCCCCAGCATTTT. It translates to CASSLEGGRSNQPQHF. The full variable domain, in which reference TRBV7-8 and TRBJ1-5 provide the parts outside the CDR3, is GAGVSQSPRYKVAKRGQDVALRCDPISGHVSLFWYQQALGQGPEFLTYFQNEAQLDKSGLPSDRFFAERPEGSVSTLKIQRTQQEDSAVYLCASSLEGGRSNQPQHFGDGTRLSIL.

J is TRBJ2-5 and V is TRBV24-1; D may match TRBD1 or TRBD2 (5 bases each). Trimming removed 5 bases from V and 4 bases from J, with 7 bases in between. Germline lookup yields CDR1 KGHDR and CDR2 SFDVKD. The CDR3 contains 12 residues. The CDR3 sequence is CATSAGGETQYF. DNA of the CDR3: TGTGCCACCAGTGCTGGGGGAGAGACCCAGTACTTC.

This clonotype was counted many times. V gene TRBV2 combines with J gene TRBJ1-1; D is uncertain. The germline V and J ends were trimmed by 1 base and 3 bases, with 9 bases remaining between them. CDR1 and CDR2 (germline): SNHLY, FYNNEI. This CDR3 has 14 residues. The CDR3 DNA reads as TGTGCCAGCAGTGAAGGCGGTGGAGACACTGAAGCTTTCTTT. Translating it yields CASSEGGGDTEAFF.

The CDR3 DNA is TGCAGCGTTCGAGCCGGAGGGGTATACGAGCAGTACTTC. Translation gives CSVRAGGVYEQYF. V gene TRBV29-1 combines with J gene TRBJ2-7; TRBD2 is a possible D gene (6 bases). Trimming left V 5 bases short and J 4 bases short, with 15 bases between. This CDR3 spans 13 amino acids. CDR1 and CDR2 (germline): SQVTM, ANQGSEA.

CDR3 in amino acids: CSARPGQSEKLFF. In nucleotides, the CDR3 is TGCAGTGCTCGCCCGGGGCAATCGGAAAAACTGTTTTTT. The V call is TRBV20-1, the J call TRBJ1-4, with TRBD1 as a possible D gene (5 bases). The CDR3 runs 13 residues. Trimming stripped 5 bases from V and 8 bases from J, with 15 bases between. Germline CDR1 is DFQATT and CDR2 is SNEGSKA (reference sequence).

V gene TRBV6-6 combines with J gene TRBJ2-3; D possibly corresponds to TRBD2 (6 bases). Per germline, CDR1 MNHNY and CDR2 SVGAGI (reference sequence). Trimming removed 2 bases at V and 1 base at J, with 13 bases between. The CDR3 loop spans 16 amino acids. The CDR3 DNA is TGTGCCAGCAGTTACCCTCCTGGCGGGGGCACAGATACGCAGTATTTT. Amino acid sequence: CASSYPPGGGTDTQYF.

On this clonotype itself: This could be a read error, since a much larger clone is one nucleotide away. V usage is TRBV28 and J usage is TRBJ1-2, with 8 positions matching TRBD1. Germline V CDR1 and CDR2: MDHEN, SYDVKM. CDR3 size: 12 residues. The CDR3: CATLDRVYGYNF. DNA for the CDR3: TGTGCCACCCTGGACAGGGTCTATGGCTACAACTTC.

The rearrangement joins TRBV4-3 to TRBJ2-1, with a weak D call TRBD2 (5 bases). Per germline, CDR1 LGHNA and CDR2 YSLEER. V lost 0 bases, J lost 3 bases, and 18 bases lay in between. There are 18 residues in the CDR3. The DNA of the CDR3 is TGCGCCAGCAGCCAAGACGCCTACGGCAGGACTCACTACAATGAGCAGTTCTTC. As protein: CASSQDAYGRTHYNEQFF.

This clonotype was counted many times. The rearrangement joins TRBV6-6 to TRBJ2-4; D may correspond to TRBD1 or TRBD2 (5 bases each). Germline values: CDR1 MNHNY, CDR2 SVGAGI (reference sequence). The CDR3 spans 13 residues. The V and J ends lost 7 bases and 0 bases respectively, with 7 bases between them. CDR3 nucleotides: TGTGCCAGCACAGGGACAGCCAAAAACATTCAGTACTTC. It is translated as CASTGTAKNIQYF.

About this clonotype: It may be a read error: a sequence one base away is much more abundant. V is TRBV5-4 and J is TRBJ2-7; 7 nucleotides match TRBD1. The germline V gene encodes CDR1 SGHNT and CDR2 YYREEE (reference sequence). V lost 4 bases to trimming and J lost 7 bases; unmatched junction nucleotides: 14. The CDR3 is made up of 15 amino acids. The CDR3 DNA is TGTGCCAGCAGCCCCGGGACAGCCTTTAGAGATGAGCAGTACTTC. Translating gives CASSPGTAFRDEQYF. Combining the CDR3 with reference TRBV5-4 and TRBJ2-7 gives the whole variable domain ETGVTQSPTHLIKTRGQQVTLRCSSQSGHNTVSWYQQALGQGPQFIFQYYREEENGRGNFPPRFSGLQFPNYSSELNVNALELDDSALYLCASSPGTAFRDEQYFGPGTRLTVT.

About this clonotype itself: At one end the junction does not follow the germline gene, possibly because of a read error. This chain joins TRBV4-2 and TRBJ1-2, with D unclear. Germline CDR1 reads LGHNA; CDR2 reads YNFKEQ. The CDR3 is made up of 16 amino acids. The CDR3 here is CASSQEQTYSIYGCTF. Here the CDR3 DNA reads TGTGCCAGCAGCCAAGAACAGACCTATAGTATCTATGGCTGCACCTTC.

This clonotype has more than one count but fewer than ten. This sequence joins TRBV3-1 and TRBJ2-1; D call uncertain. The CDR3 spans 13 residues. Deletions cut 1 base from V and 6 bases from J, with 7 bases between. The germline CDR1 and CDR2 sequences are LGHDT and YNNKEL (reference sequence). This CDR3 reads CASSQASANEQFF. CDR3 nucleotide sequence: TGTGCCAGCAGCCAAGCAAGCGCCAATGAGCAGTTCTTC.

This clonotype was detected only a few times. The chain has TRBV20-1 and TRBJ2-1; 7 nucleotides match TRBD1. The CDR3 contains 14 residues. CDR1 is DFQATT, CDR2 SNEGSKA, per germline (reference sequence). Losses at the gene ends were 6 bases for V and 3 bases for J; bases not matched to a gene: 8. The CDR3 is CSAIHRGYYNEQFF. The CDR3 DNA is TGCAGTGCCATTCACAGGGGTTACTACAATGAGCAGTTCTTC.

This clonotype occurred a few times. The CDR3, as DNA: TGTGCCAGCAGCAAAGGGGGGGGGGCGAAGTTCAAGGTCTACGAGCAGTACTTC. Translated: CASSKGGGAKFKVYEQYF. The chain is built from TRBV21-1 and TRBJ2-7; the D call of TRBD1 is as the table states it, not checked on the DNA. TRBV21-1 is given as a pseudogene. The CDR3 is 18 residues long.